Reported below is one TCR beta chain. This entry is derived from a study of T cell changes during pregnancy in multiple sclerosis. The table came from immunoSEQ multiplex PCR; TCRdb's copy has only in-frame clones and leaves some out. The table lists 20,000 to 25,000 clones, about 89% of them singletons. Germline V lookup: CDR1 LNHDA, CDR2 SQIVND (reference sequence). Trimming at V came to 4 bases and at J to 5 bases, leaving 11 bases not matched to a gene. The CDR3 is 15 residues long. This chain joins TRBV19 and TRBJ2-7; 7 bases agree with TRBD1. This receptor was taken from a female donor with multiple sclerosis, enrolled in a pregnancy study. Sequencing was performed on CD8+ T cells from peripheral blood mononuclear cells, taken in the first trimester of pregnancy. Here the CDR3 reads CASSNRDRAFDEQYF. The CDR3 nucleotides read TGTGCCAGTAGTAACCGCGACAGGGCCTTTGACGAGCAGTACTTC.